One sample yielded the 26 T cell receptor beta chains listed below, sequenced in a study of blood T cell repertoires in COVID-19. Some clones are missing from TCRdb's copy, which holds only in-frame ones; the method was immunoSEQ multiplex PCR. The repertoire holds around 160,000 clones, with around four fifths as singletons. The sample was PBMCs or T cells enriched from blood (not recorded which). The receptors here all came from an older woman who had recovered from COVID-19.

The chain carries TRBV25-1 and TRBJ2-1; 7 bases map to TRBD2. Germline V gene lookup returns CDR1 MGHDK and CDR2 SYGVNS. J was trimmed by 8 bases and V by 4 bases; bases with no gene match: 11. The CDR3 runs 15 residues. The CDR3 sequence: CASSGAGVGFDEQFF. CDR3 DNA: TGTGCCAGCAGTGGTGCGGGAGTAGGGTTCGATGAGCAGTTCTTC.

The chain links TRBV18 to TRBJ2-7; TRBD2 matches 10 bases. This CDR3 is 15 amino acids long. The germline CDR1 and CDR2 sequences are KGHSH and LQKENI. Trimming took 0 bases from V and 3 from J; bases not matched to a gene: 2. The CDR3 bases are TGTGCCAGCTCACCACCACTAGCGGGGCTCTACGAGCAGTACTTC. Translation: CASSPPLAGLYEQYF. The variable domain in full, completed from reference TRBV18 and TRBJ2-7, reads NAGVMQNPRHLVRRRGQEARLRCSPMKGHSHVYWYRQLPEEGLKFMVYLQKENIIDESGMPKERFSAEFPKEGPSILRIQQVVRGDSAAYFCASSPPLAGLYEQYFGPGTRLTVT.

The sample holds a few counts of this clone. The chain combines TRBV11-1 with TRBJ2-2; the D gene is possibly TRBD2 (7 bases). V was shortened by 5 bases and J by 6 bases, with 13 bases between the two germline ends. Germline values: CDR1 SGHAT, CDR2 FQDESV (reference sequence). The length of the CDR3 is 14 residues. This CDR3 reads CASSRGGIAGELFF. In DNA form, the CDR3 reads TGTGCCAGCAGCAGGGGGGGGATTGCCGGGGAGCTGTTTTTT.

The chain links TRBV2 to TRBJ2-7; tentatively, D is TRBD1 (5 bases). The length of the CDR3 is 15 residues. V lost 5 bases to trimming and J lost 2 bases, with 16 bases between them. Germline CDR1 and CDR2: SNHLY and FYNNEI. Here the CDR3 reads CASSLFTGGAYEQYF. In DNA, the CDR3 is TGTGCCAGCAGTCTATTCACAGGTGGAGCCTACGAGCAGTACTTC.

The chain employs TRBV28 and TRBJ2-5, with 7 bases aligning to TRBD1. V was clipped by 8 bases and J by 0 bases; unmatched bases: 0. The CDR3 runs 12 residues. CDR1 is MDHEN, CDR2 SYDVKM, per germline. The CDR3 bases are TGTGCCAGCCAGGGGGACCAAGAGACCCAGTACTTC. Residues: CASQGDQETQYF.

The chain combines TRBV19 with TRBJ2-7; TRBD1 might be the D (5 bases). Trimming shortened V by 6 bases and J by 3 bases, and 21 bases separated the two germline ends. CDR1 is LNHDA and CDR2 is SQIVND in the germline V gene (reference sequence). The CDR3 covers 16 residues. The CDR3 coding sequence is TGTGCCAGTAGCCACCCCCCACAGGCCCCTCTCTACGAGCAGTACTTC. Its translation: CASSHPPQAPLYEQYF.

This clone came up once. The junction departs from germline at one end; a sequencing error may be responsible. The chain carries TRBV20-1 and TRBJ2-1, with 10 bases matching TRBD2. The CDR3 contains 11 residues. Germline loops: CDR1 DFQATT, CDR2 SNEGSKA (reference sequence). Here the CDR3 DNA reads TGCAGTGCTAGAGTAGCGGGGGGTGGGGTCTTC. Translating gives CSARVAGGGVF.

The chain has TRBV28 and TRBJ2-7, with D unclear. Germline-derived CDR1 and CDR2 are MDHEN and SYDVKM. The CDR3 spans 13 residues. V was shortened by 8 bases and J by 0 bases, with 11 bases between the two germline ends. The CDR3 DNA reads TGTGCCAGCGGAACTTACAGCTCCTACGAGCAGTACTTC. Protein: CASGTYSSYEQYF.

Only a few counts were recorded for this clone. The chain couples TRBV19 to TRBJ1-5; D is unresolved. Germline CDR1 and CDR2: LNHDA and SQIVND (reference sequence). The CDR3 extends over 16 amino acids. Trimming shortened V by 3 bases and J by 6 bases, and 18 bases separated the two germline ends. CDR3 sequence reads: CASSIRTSGVGQPQHF. The CDR3 DNA reads TGTGCCAGTAGTATTCGGACGTCGGGAGTAGGTCAGCCCCAGCATTTT.

The V gene is TRBV4-1, the J gene TRBJ1-5; the match to TRBD1 covers 8 bases. This CDR3 has 15 residues. Trimming at V came to 2 bases and at J to 2 bases, leaving 2 bases not matched to a gene. Germline values: CDR1 MGHRA, CDR2 YSYEKL. The CDR3 sequence: CASSQWGQGNQPQHF. The CDR3 nucleotides are TGCGCCAGCAGCCAATGGGGACAGGGCAATCAGCCCCAGCATTTT.

The rearrangement links TRBV4-1 to TRBJ1-5; D call uncertain. Trimming removed 0 bases from V and 7 bases from J, with 7 bases in between. The CDR3 length is 13 residues. Per germline, CDR1 MGHRA and CDR2 YSYEKL. The CDR3 coding sequence is TGCGCCAGCAGCCAAGAGGGGAGACAGCCCCAGCATTTT. Translation: CASSQEGRQPQHF.

This chain joins TRBV30 and TRBJ2-3, with D uncertain. CDR1 and CDR2 from the germline V gene are GTSNPN and SVGIG (reference sequence). The CDR3 has 12 amino acids. V was clipped by 0 bases and J by 4 bases, with 5 bases between them. CDR3 in amino acids: CAWSVAADTQYF. CDR3 coding DNA: TGTGCCTGGAGTGTCGCAGCAGATACGCAGTATTTT.

This clone was detected a few times. This chain joins TRBV6-5 and TRBJ1-2; a weak D match, TRBD1 (5 bases). In germline, CDR1 is MNHEY, CDR2 SVGAGI. CDR3 length equals 13 residues. The V end lost 4 bases, the J end lost 5 bases, and 11 bases lay between the germline ends. The CDR3 here is CASSFGTDYGYTF. CDR3 nucleotide sequence: TGTGCCAGCAGTTTCGGGACTGATTATGGCTACACCTTC.

The V and J genes are TRBV11-3 and TRBJ2-2; D gene unclear. V was pared by 2 bases and J by 0 bases, with 4 bases between. There are 14 residues in the CDR3. The V gene's germline CDR1 is SGHNT and CDR2 YENEEA. The CDR3 region has the DNA TGTGCCAGCAGCTTATCCGCGAACACCGGGGAGCTGTTTTTT. Amino acids: CASSLSANTGELFF.

The chain employs TRBV12-5 and TRBJ1-5; D unclear. With 2 bases removed from V and 7 bases from J, the gap between germline ends came to 12 bases. This CDR3 region has 14 residues. Germline values: CDR1 LGHNT, CDR2 FRNRAP. CDR3 bases: TGTGCTAGTGGTTTGACCGGGGAGGACCAGCCCCAGCATTTT. Translating gives CASGLTGEDQPQHF.

The chain employs TRBV2 and TRBJ2-7; D possibly corresponds to TRBD2 (6 bases). CDR1 is SNHLY, CDR2 FYNNEI, per germline. The germline V and J ends were trimmed by 3 bases and 7 bases, with 13 bases remaining between them. The CDR3 runs to 13 residues. CDR3 nucleotide sequence: TGTGCCAGCAGTGATCGGGGGATGGGAGAGCAGTACTTC. It is translated as CASSDRGMGEQYF.

The J gene is TRBJ2-5, the V gene TRBV2; maybe TRBD2 (7 bases). CDR1 and CDR2 from the germline V gene are SNHLY and FYNNEI. The germline V and J ends were trimmed by 7 bases and 5 bases, with 14 bases remaining between them. This CDR3 is built from 13 residues. The CDR3 DNA reads as TGTGCCAGCAACCGGGGGGCCACGGAGACCCAGTACTTC. Amino acids: CASNRGATETQYF.

The J gene is TRBJ1-3, the V gene TRBV2, with TRBD1 as a possible D gene (6 bases). Trimming removed 6 bases at V and 0 bases at J, with 12 bases between. The CDR3 length is 15 residues. Per germline, CDR1 SNHLY and CDR2 FYNNEI. CDR3 nucleotides: TGTGCCAGCAGATCAGGGGCTCTCTCTGGAAACACCATATATTTT. The encoded protein is CASRSGALSGNTIYF.

This chain connects TRBV19 to TRBJ1-1; the D gene is possibly TRBD1 (5 bases). The germline V gene encodes CDR1 LNHDA and CDR2 SQIVND (reference sequence). The CDR3 has 12 residues. The V end was cut by 6 bases, the J end by 8 bases, with 13 bases between. The CDR3 reads CASSGDWPEAFF. The CDR3 DNA reads TGTGCCAGTAGCGGGGACTGGCCAGAAGCTTTCTTT.

V usage is TRBV11-2 and J usage is TRBJ2-7; possibly TRBD2 for D (5 bases). Trimming cost V 1 base and J 9 bases, with 16 bases left between them. Germline CDR1 SGHAT, CDR2 FQNNGV. The CDR3 covers 14 residues. The CDR3 DNA reads as TGTGCCAGCAGCTTAGGAGGGTTTAGTACCGCGCAGTACTTC. As protein: CASSLGGFSTAQYF.

V gene TRBV5-1 combines with J gene TRBJ1-5; D is perhaps TRBD1 (6 bases). From germline, CDR1 is SGHRS and CDR2 YFSETQ. V was clipped by 0 bases and J by 3 bases, with 10 bases between them. This CDR3 has 15 amino acids. DNA of the CDR3: TGCGCCAGCAGCTTGGGGACAGCCGCCAATCAGCCCCAGCATTTT. The encoded protein is CASSLGTAANQPQHF.

The V call is TRBV6-5, the J call TRBJ2-7, with TRBD2 identical over 9 bases. CDR3 length: 13 amino acids. The germline V gene has CDR1 MNHEY and CDR2 SVGAGI. V was clipped by 10 bases and J by 3 bases; unmatched bases: 7. The CDR3 DNA reads TGTGCCACCAAGACTAGCGGCCTCTACGAGCAGTACTTC. It yields the protein CATKTSGLYEQYF.

This clone has a handful of counts. The chain joins TRBV10-3 to TRBJ1-6, with 9 bases that match TRBD1. Germline lookup yields CDR1 ENHRY and CDR2 SYGVKD. V lost 6 bases and J lost 8; bases outside the gene matches: 5. The CDR3 length is 14 residues. The CDR3 region has the DNA TGTGCCATCAGCAGGACAGGGGCAGATTCACCCCTCCACTTT. Its translation: CAISRTGADSPLHF.

The chain has TRBV30 and TRBJ2-2, with TRBD2 matching 12 bases. Trimming cost V 4 bases and J 5 bases; bases outside gene matches: 5. This CDR3 region has 15 residues. The germline V gene encodes CDR1 GTSNPN and CDR2 SVGIG (reference sequence). This CDR3 is CAWNLAGGGTGELFF. The CDR3 DNA is TGTGCCTGGAACCTAGCGGGAGGGGGAACCGGGGAGCTGTTTTTT.

The chain combines TRBV3-1 (or the pseudogene TRBV3-2) with TRBJ1-2; 10 bases are a match to TRBD1. Germline trimming cut 4 bases from V and 5 bases from J; bases unmatched to any gene: 7. The CDR3 runs to 15 residues. The germline gives CDR1 LGHDT, CDR2 YNNKEL (reference sequence). Written as DNA, the CDR3 is TGTGCCAGCAGCCCGTGGGACAGGGGAGGGTATGGCTACACCTTC. It is translated as CASSPWDRGGYGYTF.

The V call is TRBV9, the J call TRBJ2-2; TRBD2 agrees at 8 bases. There are 17 residues in the CDR3. Looked up from germline, CDR1 is SGDLS and CDR2 is YYNGEE. Trimming cost V 0 bases and J 6 bases; bases outside gene matches: 10. CDR3 DNA sequence: TGTGCCAGCAGCGTAGGTGGGGGAGCGGGGGTCGCCGGGGAGCTGTTTTTT. Translating gives CASSVGGGAGVAGELFF.